This TCR beta chain appears in the sequencing data of a study of response to subunit inactivated influenza vaccine. Broader study findings: Seasonal influenza vaccination, on each occasion, was suggested by the authors to recruit few new T cells.

Details on this clonotype: What it binds is not known.

V gave up 6 bases and J gave up 0 bases; unmatched junction bases: 8. Germline V lookup: CDR1 KGHSH, CDR2 LQKENI. This CDR3 is 17 amino acids long. TCRdb re-analysed the RT-PCR reads in MiXCR, keeping a single row per CDR3 protein. The sample lists about 500,000 distinct CDR3 sequences, 10% to 15% occurring once. Material: PBMCs from blood, obtained roughly 6 weeks after vaccination. The source is a man aged 50-59 years who received an inactivated influenza vaccine. V and J are TRBV18 and TRBJ2-6, with 7 bases identical to TRBD1. CDR3 amino acids: CASSIGQAGSGANVLTF. The DNA for the CDR3 is TGTGCCAGCTCGATCGGACAGGCTGGCTCTGGGGCCAACGTCCTGACTTTC.